The present entry profiles one T cell receptor (beta chain) with its context. The entry originates in a study of T cell responses to AZD1222 COVID-19 vaccine. Libraries were prepared by immunoSEQ multiplex PCR; TCRdb keeps only in-frame clonotypes and omits some of them. The data show some 140,000 clones, approximately 90% seen once. Between the trimmed V and J ends, which lost 4 bases and 4 bases, there was a span of 10 bases. The CDR3 totals 14 residues. Germline loops: CDR1 SEHNR, CDR2 FQNEAQ (reference sequence). The genes are TRBV7-9 and TRBJ1-4, with D possibly TRBD1 on 5 matching bases. The TCR comes from an adult in good health. The input for sequencing was peripheral blood, taken on day 0 of AZD1222 vaccination. The CDR3 sequence: CASSSGTLNEKLFF. The CDR3 nucleotides read TGTGCCAGCAGCTCCGGGACTCTTAATGAAAAACTGTTTTTT.